A single sample is the source of the 30 T cell receptor beta chains below, sequenced in a study of T cell responses to AZD1222 COVID-19 vaccine. Produced via immunoSEQ multiplex PCR; TCRdb's table is partial and in-frame only. Of about 78,000 clones listed, 88% are singletons. Specimen: peripheral blood, collected on day 0 of MenACWY control vaccination. The receptor set was obtained from an adult in good health.

V and J are TRBV6-1 and TRBJ1-5, with D possibly matching TRBD1 (5 bases). Trimming shortened V by 3 bases and J by 5 bases, and 14 bases separated the two germline ends. This CDR3 spans 15 amino acids. CDR1 MNHNS and CDR2 SASEGT come from the germline V gene. The CDR3 DNA reads TGTGCCAGCAGTGATCCCAGGGACCACGATCAGCCCCAGCATTTT. Amino acid sequence: CASSDPRDHDQPQHF.

This chain links TRBV9 with TRBJ2-1, with D possibly being TRBD1 or TRBD2 (5 bases each). V lost 3 bases and J lost 8, with 12 bases in between. CDR1 is SGDLS and CDR2 is YYNGEE in the germline V gene. This CDR3 comprises 13 residues. In DNA form, the CDR3 reads TGTGCCAGCAGCGCCCAAAGGGGACATGAGCAGTTCTTC. This gives the protein CASSAQRGHEQFF.

The CDR3 reads CASSEPGRGNTEAFF. For the CDR3, the DNA is TGTGCCAGCAGTGAACCGGGGCGAGGGAACACTGAAGCTTTCTTT. J is TRBJ1-1 and V is TRBV6-1, with D perhaps matching TRBD1 (5 bases). Deletions cut 2 bases from V and 1 base from J, with 11 bases between. This CDR3 is 15 amino acids long. Germline V gene sequence: CDR1 MNHNS, CDR2 SASEGT.

The rearrangement links TRBV2 to TRBJ2-7; D might be TRBD2 (5 bases). Germline-derived CDR1 and CDR2 are SNHLY and FYNNEI. V shed 4 bases and J shed 2 bases, with 12 bases lying between them. This CDR3 region has 14 residues. This CDR3 is CASSVGLDPYEQYF. Written as DNA, the CDR3 is TGTGCCAGCAGTGTTGGACTGGACCCCTACGAGCAGTACTTC.

This clone was picked up one time. V gene TRBV6-2 or TRBV6-3 combines with J gene TRBJ1-6; D uncertain. The length of the CDR3 is 13 residues. Germline-derived CDR1 and CDR2 are MNHEY and SVGEGT. With 0 bases removed from V and 13 bases from J, the gap between germline ends came to 10 bases. This chain's CDR3 is CASSYSPRRPLHF. The DNA for the CDR3 is TGTGCCAGCAGTTACTCACCCCGTCGGCCCCTCCACTTT.

This chain joins TRBV24-1 and TRBJ2-5; 11 bases line up with TRBD1. The length of the CDR3 is 14 residues. Germline lookup yields CDR1 KGHDR and CDR2 SFDVKD. V lost 9 bases and J lost 3; bases outside the gene matches: 5. CDR3 sequence reads: CATGQGAGKETQYF. As DNA, the CDR3 is TGTGCCACCGGACAGGGGGCTGGGAAAGAGACCCAGTACTTC.

CDR3 protein: CASSFKRLAGGPDTQYF. The CDR3 region has the DNA TGTGCCAGCAGCTTTAAGCGACTAGCGGGGGGCCCAGATACGCAGTATTTT. V is TRBV3-1 (or the pseudogene TRBV3-2) and J is TRBJ2-3; 13 bases line up with TRBD2. Trimming removed 5 bases from V and 4 bases from J; junction bases left unmatched: 9. CDR3 size: 17 residues. Germline lookup yields CDR1 LGHDT and CDR2 YNNKEL (reference sequence).

V gene TRBV2 combines with J gene TRBJ2-7; 9 bases match TRBD1. J was trimmed by 2 bases and V by 7 bases; bases with no gene match: 3. The CDR3 extends over 13 amino acids. CDR1 and CDR2 from the germline V gene are SNHLY and FYNNEI. In nucleotides, the CDR3 is TGTGCCAGCACCTGGGACAGGGCCTACGAGCAGTACTTC. Its protein product is CASTWDRAYEQYF.

This clone was found a few times. This chain joins TRBV2 and TRBJ1-1; D remains ambiguous. CDR1 and CDR2 from the germline V gene are SNHLY and FYNNEI. There are 12 residues in the CDR3. The V end lost 8 bases, the J end lost 1 base, and 8 bases lay between the germline ends. CDR3 DNA: TGTGCCAGCGTTTGGGGGAACACTGAAGCTTTCTTT. Translated: CASVWGNTEAFF. The full variable domain, in which reference TRBV2 and TRBJ1-1 provide the parts outside the CDR3, is EPEVTQTPSHQVTQMGQEVILRCVPISNHLYFYWYRQILGQKVEFLVSFYNNEISEKSEIFDDQFSVERPDGSNFTLKIRSTKLEDSAMYFCASVWGNTEAFFGQGTRLTVV.

The chain links TRBV6-2 or TRBV6-3 to TRBJ1-1; D unclear. The CDR3 runs 12 residues. Trimming took off 1 base at V and 7 bases at J, with 7 bases between the two ends. Looked up from germline, CDR1 is MNHEY and CDR2 is SVGEGT. The CDR3 sequence: CASSYLGSEAFF. CDR3 DNA sequence: TGTGCCAGCAGTTACTTGGGCAGTGAAGCTTTCTTT.

The rearrangement uses TRBV7-9 and TRBJ1-1; D may be TRBD1 (6 bases). The germline V and J ends were trimmed by 5 bases and 1 base, with 11 bases remaining between them. CDR1 and CDR2 from the germline V gene are SEHNR and FQNEAQ (reference sequence). CDR3 length equals 14 residues. The CDR3 DNA reads TGTGCCAGCAGCCGGGGGGCGGAGAACACTGAAGCTTTCTTT. Translated, it gives CASSRGAENTEAFF.

This clone has just a few counts. The V call is TRBV30, the J call TRBJ1-1, with TRBD1 matching 7 bases. Germline V CDR1 and CDR2: GTSNPN, SVGIG (reference sequence). The trim removed 0 bases at V and 1 base at J, leaving 2 bases unmatched. This CDR3 has 14 residues. CDR3 sequence reads: CAWSVGTANTEAFF. The CDR3 coding sequence is TGTGCCTGGAGTGTGGGGACAGCGAACACTGAAGCTTTCTTT. The entire variable domain, with the rest obtained from reference TRBV30 and TRBJ1-1, is as follows: SQTIHQWPATLVQPVGSPLSLECTVEGTSNPNLYWYRQAAGRGLQLLFYSVGIGQISSEVPQNLSASRPQDRQFILSSKKLLLSDSGFYLCAWSVGTANTEAFFGQGTRLTVV.

The rearrangement uses TRBV25-1 and TRBJ2-2, with D maybe TRBD1 (6 bases). Trimming took off 7 bases at V and 0 bases at J, with 12 bases between the two ends. Germline V gene data show CDR1 as MGHDK and CDR2 as SYGVNS. The CDR3 sequence is 15 residues long. The CDR3 loop reads CASTTGNANTGELFF. Here the CDR3 DNA reads TGTGCCAGCACCACAGGGAACGCGAACACCGGGGAGCTGTTTTTT.

The chain uses TRBV2 and TRBJ1-1, with D possibly being TRBD1 (5 bases). The V end lost 4 bases, the J end lost 0 bases, and 6 bases lay between the germline ends. Germline CDR1 is SNHLY and CDR2 is FYNNEI. The CDR3 consists of 13 residues. CDR3 in amino acids: CASSGQMNTEAFF. The CDR3 DNA sequence: TGTGCCAGCAGTGGACAGATGAACACTGAAGCTTTCTTT.

The CDR3 coding sequence is TGTGCCAGCAGTCCCAGACAGGGAGCCTACGAGCAGTACTTC. Translated: CASSPRQGAYEQYF. The gene calls are TRBV28 and TRBJ2-7; TRBD1 matches at 7 bases. The CDR3 consists of 14 residues. V dropped 5 bases and J dropped 2; count of bases not matched to a gene: 6. The germline CDR1 and CDR2 sequences are MDHEN and SYDVKM.

The chain links TRBV28 to TRBJ1-3, with a tentative D call TRBD1 (6 bases). The germline V gene encodes CDR1 MDHEN and CDR2 SYDVKM. This CDR3 region has 14 residues. With 6 bases removed from V and 2 bases from J, the gap between germline ends came to 11 bases. CDR3 nucleotide sequence: TGTGCCAGCAGCACAGGGTGGGCTGGAAACACCATATATTTT. Protein sequence: CASSTGWAGNTIYF.

This chain uses TRBV5-6 with TRBJ2-7, with D uncertain. Trimming left V 1 base short and J 2 bases short, with 7 bases between. There are 13 residues in the CDR3. CDR1 and CDR2 from the germline V gene are SGHDT and YYEEEE. The CDR3 here is CASSLPAAYEQYF. The CDR3 nucleotides read TGTGCCAGCAGCTTGCCTGCCGCCTACGAGCAGTACTTC.

This clone has a single count. J is TRBJ1-4 and V is TRBV2; D might be TRBD1 (6 bases). The V gene's germline CDR1 is SNHLY and CDR2 FYNNEI. This CDR3 is built from 14 residues. Trimming pared 6 bases from V and 4 bases from J, leaving 12 bases between. CDR3 region: CASRIQGLNEKLFF. The CDR3 region has the DNA TGTGCCAGCAGGATACAGGGACTTAATGAAAAACTGTTTTTT.

The CDR3 DNA follows: TGTGCCAGCAGTGAAGGTGTGGGTCGGGCGGAGCAGTACTTC. It specifies CASSEGVGRAEQYF. The rearrangement links TRBV6-1 to TRBJ2-7; D is uncertain. Germline V CDR1 and CDR2: MNHNS, SASEGT. V was cut by 1 base and J by 7 bases, with 14 bases left in between. The CDR3 totals 14 residues.

The V call is TRBV29-1, the J call TRBJ1-5, with unresolved D. Trimming stripped 4 bases from V and 2 bases from J, with 18 bases between. There are 16 residues in the CDR3. From germline, CDR1 is SQVTM and CDR2 ANQGSEA. The CDR3 nucleotides read TGCAGCGTTGTTAGGCAGCCTGGGGTTGGCAATCAGCCCCAGCATTTT. Protein product: CSVVRQPGVGNQPQHF.

This chain joins TRBV9 and TRBJ2-1, with 9 bases lining up with TRBD1. The CDR3 contains 15 residues. Germline assignment: CDR1 SGDLS and CDR2 YYNGEE. With 4 bases clipped from V and 5 bases from J, the junction kept 7 bases outside the gene matches. The CDR3 DNA reads TGTGCCAGCAGCCGCCGGGGACAGGGCGACAATGAGCAGTTCTTC. Protein sequence: CASSRRGQGDNEQFF.

V and J are TRBV7-9 and TRBJ1-6; perhaps TRBD1 as D (5 bases). This CDR3 is built from 16 residues. The V and J ends lost 5 bases and 5 bases respectively, with 16 bases between them. The germline CDR1 and CDR2 sequences are SEHNR and FQNEAQ (reference sequence). CDR3 in DNA: TGTGCCAGCAGCCCGTCCGGGGGGGGAGATAATTCACCCCTCCACTTT. It encodes CASSPSGGGDNSPLHF.

CDR3 region: CASSREGPGLAGGKYQETQYF. The CDR3 DNA sequence: TGTGCCAGCTCCAGAGAGGGGCCGGGACTAGCGGGGGGGAAGTACCAAGAGACCCAGTACTTC. The chain links TRBV2 to TRBJ2-5, with 16 bases matching TRBD2. Germline-derived CDR1 and CDR2 are SNHLY and FYNNEI. Losses at the gene ends were 8 bases for V and 0 bases for J; bases not matched to a gene: 18. There are 21 residues in the CDR3.

This chain links TRBV5-1 with TRBJ2-1; weak D call: TRBD1 (6 bases). Between the trimmed V and J ends, which lost 0 bases and 0 bases, there was a span of 7 bases. Germline lookup yields CDR1 SGHRS and CDR2 YFSETQ. This CDR3 has 15 residues. The CDR3 nucleotides are TGCGCCAGCAGCTTGGGGACAGACTCCTACAATGAGCAGTTCTTC. It is translated as CASSLGTDSYNEQFF. Supplemented by reference TRBV5-1 and TRBJ2-1, the full variable domain reads KAGVTQTPRYLIKTRGQQVTLSCSPISGHRSVSWYQQTPGQGLQFLFEYFSETQRNKGNFPGRFSGRQFSNSRSEMNVSTLELGDSALYLCASSLGTDSYNEQFFGPGTRLTVL.

The CDR3: CASSPAGGSDYGYTF. CDR3 DNA sequence: TGTGCCAGCAGCCCCGCCGGGGGGAGCGACTATGGCTACACCTTC. This chain joins TRBV28 and TRBJ1-2; D is perhaps TRBD1 (5 bases). V was shortened by 6 bases and J by 3 bases, with 17 bases between the two germline ends. Germline CDR1 MDHEN, CDR2 SYDVKM. This CDR3 region has 15 residues.

This rearrangement joins TRBV6-5 to TRBJ1-6; 7 positions agree with TRBD1. The CDR3 spans 14 residues. J gave up 5 bases and V 7 bases, and 5 bases lay outside the gene matches. Germline assignment: CDR1 MNHEY and CDR2 SVGAGI. The CDR3 region is CASKKDRNNSPLHF. For the CDR3, the DNA is TGTGCCAGCAAGAAGGACAGGAATAATTCACCCCTCCACTTT.

J is TRBJ1-5 and V is TRBV28; 7 bases are shared with TRBD1. The CDR3 consists of 13 residues. The ends lost 3 bases at V and 14 bases at J; junction bases unmatched: 10. Germline CDR1 is MDHEN and CDR2 is SYDVKM. CDR3 nucleotides: TGTGCCAGCAGTTTCGGTATGACAGGGAGTGAGCATTTT. Amino acids: CASSFGMTGSEHF.

The chain is built from TRBV23-1 and TRBJ1-4; D remains ambiguous. TRBV23-1 is reported as an ORF; its role is uncertain. CDR3 size: 17 residues. Deletions cut 2 bases from V and 11 bases from J, with 24 bases between. DNA for the CDR3: TGCGCCAGCAGTCAACTAAGTTCGGGCCGGACGGAAGAGAAACTGTTTTTT. It is translated as CASSQLSSGRTEEKLFF.

The gene calls are TRBV18 and TRBJ2-2, with D possibly TRBD1 on 6 matching bases. The CDR3 loop spans 15 amino acids. Germline V gene sequence: CDR1 KGHSH, CDR2 LQKENI. Trimming shortened V by 6 bases and J by 2 bases, and 13 bases separated the two germline ends. The CDR3 DNA sequence: TGTGCCAGCTCCCAGGACAGCATCAACACCGGGGAGCTGTTTTTT. Residues: CASSQDSINTGELFF.

This rearrangement joins TRBV7-9 to TRBJ2-2, with D tentatively TRBD1 (5 bases). CDR1 SEHNR and CDR2 FQNEAQ come from the germline V gene (reference sequence). The germline V and J ends were trimmed by 5 bases and 1 base, with 8 bases remaining between them. The CDR3 is 14 residues long. CDR3 amino acids: CASSLGQNTGELFF. Here the CDR3 DNA reads TGTGCCAGCAGCCTCGGACAGAACACCGGGGAGCTGTTTTTT.